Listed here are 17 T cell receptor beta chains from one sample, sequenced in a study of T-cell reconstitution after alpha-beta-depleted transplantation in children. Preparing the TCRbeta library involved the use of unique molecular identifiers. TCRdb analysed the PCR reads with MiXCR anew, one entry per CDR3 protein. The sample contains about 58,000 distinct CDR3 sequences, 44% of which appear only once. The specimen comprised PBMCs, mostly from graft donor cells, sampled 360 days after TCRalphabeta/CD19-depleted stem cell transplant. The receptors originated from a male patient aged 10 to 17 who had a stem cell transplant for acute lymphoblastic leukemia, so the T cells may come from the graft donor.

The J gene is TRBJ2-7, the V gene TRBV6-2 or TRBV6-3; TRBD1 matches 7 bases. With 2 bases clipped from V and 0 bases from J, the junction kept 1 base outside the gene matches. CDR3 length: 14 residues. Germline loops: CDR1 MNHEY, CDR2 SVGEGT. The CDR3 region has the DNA TGTGCCAGCAGTTACGACAGGGTCTCCTACGAGCAGTACTTC. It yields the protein CASSYDRVSYEQYF.

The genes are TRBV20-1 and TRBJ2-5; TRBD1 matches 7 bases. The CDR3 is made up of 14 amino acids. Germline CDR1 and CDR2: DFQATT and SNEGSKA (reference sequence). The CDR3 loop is CSVLQGILEETQYF. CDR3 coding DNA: TGCAGCGTCTTACAGGGGATACTGGAAGAGACCCAGTACTTC.

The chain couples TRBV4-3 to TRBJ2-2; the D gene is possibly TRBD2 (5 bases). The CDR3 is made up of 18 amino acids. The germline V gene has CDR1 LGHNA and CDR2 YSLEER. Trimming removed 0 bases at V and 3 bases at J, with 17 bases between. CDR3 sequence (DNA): TGCGCCAGCAGCCAAGAACGGGATACCGTACTATACACCGGGGAGCTGTTTTTT. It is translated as CASSQERDTVLYTGELFF.

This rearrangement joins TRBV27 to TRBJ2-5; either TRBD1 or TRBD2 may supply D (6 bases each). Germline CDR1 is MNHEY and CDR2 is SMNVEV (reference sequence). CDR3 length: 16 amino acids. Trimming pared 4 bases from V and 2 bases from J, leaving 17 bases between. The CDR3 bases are TGTGCCAGCAGTTCCTACTCAGGAGGGACACAAGAGACCCAGTACTTC. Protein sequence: CASSSYSGGTQETQYF.

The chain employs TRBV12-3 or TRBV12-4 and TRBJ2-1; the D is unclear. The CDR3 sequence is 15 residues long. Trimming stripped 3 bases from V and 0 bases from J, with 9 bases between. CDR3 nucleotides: TGTGCCAGCAGTTTTAAGGCAGTCTCCTACAATGAGCAGTTCTTC. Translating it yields CASSFKAVSYNEQFF.

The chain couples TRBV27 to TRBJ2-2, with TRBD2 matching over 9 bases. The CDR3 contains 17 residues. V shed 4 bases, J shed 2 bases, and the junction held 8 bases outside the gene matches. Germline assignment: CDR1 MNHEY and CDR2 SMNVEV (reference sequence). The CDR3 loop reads CASSSPGLADNTGELFF. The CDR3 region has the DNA TGTGCCAGCAGTTCCCCGGGACTAGCAGATAACACCGGGGAGCTGTTTTTT.

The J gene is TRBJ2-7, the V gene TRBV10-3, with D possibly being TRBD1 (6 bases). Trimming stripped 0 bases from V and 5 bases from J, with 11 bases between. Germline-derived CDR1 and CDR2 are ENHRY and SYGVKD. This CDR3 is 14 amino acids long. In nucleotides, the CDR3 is TGTGCCATCAGTGAGTCTCCAGGGGTAGACGAGCAGTACTTC. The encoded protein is CAISESPGVDEQYF.

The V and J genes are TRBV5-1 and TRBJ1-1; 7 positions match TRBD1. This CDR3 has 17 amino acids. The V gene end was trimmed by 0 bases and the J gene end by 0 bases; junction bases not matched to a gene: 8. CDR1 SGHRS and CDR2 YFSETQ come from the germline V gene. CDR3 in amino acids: CASSLVGQEHLNTEAFF. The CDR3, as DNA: TGCGCCAGCAGCTTGGTAGGACAGGAACACCTGAACACTGAAGCTTTCTTT.

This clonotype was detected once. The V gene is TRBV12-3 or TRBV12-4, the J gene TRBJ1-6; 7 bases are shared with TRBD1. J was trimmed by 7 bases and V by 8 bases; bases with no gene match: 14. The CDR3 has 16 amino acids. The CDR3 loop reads CASSKRLTGSNSPLHF. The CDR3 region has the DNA TGTGCCAGCTCTAAGCGATTGACAGGGTCAAATTCACCCCTCCACTTT.

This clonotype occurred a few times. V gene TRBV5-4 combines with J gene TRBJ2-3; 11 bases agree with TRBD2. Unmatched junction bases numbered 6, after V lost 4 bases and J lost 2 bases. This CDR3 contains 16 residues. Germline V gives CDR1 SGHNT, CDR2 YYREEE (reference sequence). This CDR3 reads CASSRASGGFTDTQYF. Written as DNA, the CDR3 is TGTGCCAGCAGCCGTGCTAGCGGGGGGTTCACAGATACGCAGTATTTT.

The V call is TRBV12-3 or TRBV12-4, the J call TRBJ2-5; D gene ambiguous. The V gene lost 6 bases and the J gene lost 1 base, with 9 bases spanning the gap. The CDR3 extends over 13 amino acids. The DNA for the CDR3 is TGTGCCAGCAGGGATTTGGGCCAAGAGACCCAGTACTTC. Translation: CASRDLGQETQYF.

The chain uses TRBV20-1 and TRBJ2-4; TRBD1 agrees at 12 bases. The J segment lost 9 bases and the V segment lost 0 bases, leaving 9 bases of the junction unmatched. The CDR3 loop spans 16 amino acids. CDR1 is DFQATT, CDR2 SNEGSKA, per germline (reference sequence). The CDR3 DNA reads TGCAGTGCTAGAGATCGGGACAGGGGGCGTAATTTCATTCAGTACTTC. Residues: CSARDRDRGRNFIQYF.

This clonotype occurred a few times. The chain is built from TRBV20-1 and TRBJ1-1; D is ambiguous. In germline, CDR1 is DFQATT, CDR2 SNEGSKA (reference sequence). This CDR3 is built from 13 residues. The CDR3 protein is CRLLDRLNTEAFF. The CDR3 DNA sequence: TGCAGATTATTAGACCGCCTGAACACTGAAGCTTTCTTT.

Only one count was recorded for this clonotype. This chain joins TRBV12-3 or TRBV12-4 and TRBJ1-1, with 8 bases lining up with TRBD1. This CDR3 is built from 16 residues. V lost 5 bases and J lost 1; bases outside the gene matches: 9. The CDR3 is CASSLEDREGNTEAFF. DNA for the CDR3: TGTGCCAGCAGTCTGGAGGACAGGGAGGGGAACACTGAAGCTTTCTTT.

The CDR3, as DNA: TGTGCCAGCCAGAGTTCTGGGGCCAACGTCCTGACTTTC. Amino acids: CASQSSGANVLTF. This chain connects TRBV27 to TRBJ2-6; D unclear. V lost 8 bases, J lost 1 base, and 6 bases lay in between. The CDR3 extends over 13 amino acids. CDR1 MNHEY and CDR2 SMNVEV come from the germline V gene (reference sequence).

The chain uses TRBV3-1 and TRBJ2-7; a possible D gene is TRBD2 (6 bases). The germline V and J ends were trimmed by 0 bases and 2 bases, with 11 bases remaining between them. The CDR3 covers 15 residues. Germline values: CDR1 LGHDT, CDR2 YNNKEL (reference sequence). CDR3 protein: CASSQDSSETYEQYF. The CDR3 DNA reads TGTGCCAGCAGCCAAGATTCTAGCGAGACCTACGAGCAGTACTTC.

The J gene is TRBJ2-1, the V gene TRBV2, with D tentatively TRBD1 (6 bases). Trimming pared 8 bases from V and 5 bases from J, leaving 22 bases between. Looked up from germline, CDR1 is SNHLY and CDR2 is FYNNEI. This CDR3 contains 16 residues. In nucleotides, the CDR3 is TGTGCCAGCGGACTGCTGGACAGCAAATACGACAATGAGCAGTTCTTC. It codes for CASGLLDSKYDNEQFF. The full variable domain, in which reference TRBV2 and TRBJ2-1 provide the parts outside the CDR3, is EPEVTQTPSHQVTQMGQEVILRCVPISNHLYFYWYRQILGQKVEFLVSFYNNEISEKSEIFDDQFSVERPDGSNFTLKIRSTKLEDSAMYFCASGLLDSKYDNEQFFGPGTRLTVL.